This T cell receptor (beta chain) is drawn from a study of shared clonotypes between healthy human individuals. Study context: Every donor yielded three CD4 naive, three CD4 memory, two CD8 naive and one CD8 memory plate. Study-wide points: Rarefaction analysis demonstrated incomplete sorted-subset sequencing notwithstanding large depth.

CDR1 and CDR2 (germline): SGHRS, YFSETQ. V gave up 4 bases and J gave up 3 bases; unmatched junction bases: 9. This CDR3 spans 18 amino acids. Remarks on this clone: The antigen is not known.

The repertoire was sequenced with immunoSEQ multiplex PCR; TCRdb's copy has only in-frame clones and lacks some. Of 2 million to 2.5 million clones listed, approximately 96% were seen once; the top ten hold roughly 0.13%. The rearrangement uses TRBV5-1 and TRBJ2-2; TRBD2 aligns across 13 bases. The receptor was derived from a young man in good health. The sample taken for sequencing was naive CD4+ T cells sorted from blood. Subset reported: CD45RA+ positively selected. This CDR3 reads CASSRAGTSGEDTGELFF. The CDR3 nucleotides are TGCGCCAGCAGCAGAGCCGGGACTAGCGGGGAAGACACCGGGGAGCTGTTTTTT.